Presented here are 9 T cell receptor beta chains from one specimen sequenced in a study of CD8+ T cells in alopecia areata. It was cDNA, reverse transcribed from extracted RNA, that served as the sequencing template. Repertoires were generated with immunoSEQ multiplex PCR, while TCRdb's copy carries only in-frame clones and drops some. The table has under 250,000 clones, 66% seen once; the top ten hold about 1.2%. Treatment denoted: oral pan-JAK inhibitor, 5-10 mg twice daily. The specimen was CD4+ T cells sorted from blood, collected between weeks 43 and 45, from a patient treated with tofacitinib. The source is a human donor with alopecia areata.

Only a few counts were recorded for this clone. The rearrangement uses TRBV10-3 and TRBJ2-7; TRBD2 aligns across 7 bases. Germline V CDR1 and CDR2: ENHRY, SYGVKD. The J segment lost 5 bases and the V segment lost 3 bases, leaving 13 bases of the junction unmatched. The CDR3 extends over 16 amino acids. CDR3 residues: CAISDTSVSTRHEQYF. The CDR3, as DNA: TGTGCCATCAGTGATACTAGCGTCTCTACGAGGCACGAGCAGTACTTC.

This clone showed up just a few times. V gene TRBV2 combines with J gene TRBJ2-7; TRBD2 agrees at 7 bases. Germline-derived CDR1 and CDR2 are SNHLY and FYNNEI. J was trimmed by 1 base and V by 3 bases; bases with no gene match: 3. The CDR3 totals 14 residues. CDR3 protein: CASSEPGGSYEQYF. The CDR3 DNA sequence: TGTGCCAGCAGTGAGCCGGGGGGATCCTACGAGCAGTACTTC.

Only a few counts were recorded for this clone. V and J are TRBV18 and TRBJ2-7, with a possible D match to TRBD1 (6 bases). V gave up 4 bases and J gave up 3 bases, with 10 bases separating them. CDR1 is KGHSH, CDR2 LQKENI, per germline. The CDR3 spans 13 residues. The CDR3 bases are TGTGCCAGCTCACAGGGGGAACGCTACGAGCAGTACTTC. Translation gives CASSQGERYEQYF.

The CDR3 region is CASSQSRRGEQYF. The DNA of the CDR3 is TGTGCCAGCAGCCAGAGCCGGAGAGGCGAGCAGTACTTC. The rearrangement uses TRBV11-2 and TRBJ2-7; no reliable D call. The CDR3 loop spans 13 amino acids. From germline, CDR1 is SGHAT and CDR2 FQNNGV. Trimming removed 5 bases from V and 6 bases from J, with 14 bases in between.

This clone has only one observation. The chain couples TRBV30 to TRBJ1-1; 8 nucleotides agree with TRBD1. With V trimmed by 7 bases and J by 0 bases, 13 bases remained unmatched. The CDR3 is 16 residues long. CDR1 is GTSNPN, CDR2 SVGIG, per germline (reference sequence). This CDR3 reads CASRQGQRSMNTEAFF. In DNA form, the CDR3 reads TGTGCCTCCAGACAGGGGCAGAGAAGCATGAACACTGAAGCTTTCTTT.

This clone was counted only a few times. The same CDR3 also results from other DNA sequences found in this sample. The chain recombines TRBV5-1 with TRBJ1-1, with D possibly being TRBD1 (6 bases). CDR3 length equals 14 residues. The V gene lost 1 base and the J gene lost 0 bases, with 7 bases spanning the gap. Germline V CDR1 and CDR2: SGHRS, YFSETQ. In DNA form, the CDR3 reads TGCGCCAGCAGCTTGACAGGGATGAACACTGAAGCTTTCTTT. Translating gives CASSLTGMNTEAFF.

The genes are TRBV29-1 and TRBJ2-7, with TRBD1 identical over 7 bases. The CDR3 extends over 12 amino acids. V shed 6 bases, J shed 2 bases, and the junction held 4 bases outside the gene matches. Germline CDR1 is SQVTM and CDR2 is ANQGSEA. DNA of the CDR3: TGCAGCGTCATGACAGGGACCTACGAGCAGTACTTC. It codes for CSVMTGTYEQYF.

The chain uses TRBV10-3 and TRBJ2-1; D is uncertain. Per the germline V gene, CDR1 is ENHRY and CDR2 is SYGVKD. V was trimmed by 3 bases and J by 5 bases, leaving 11 bases between them. This CDR3 is built from 14 residues. CDR3 in amino acids: CAISEDRAHNEQFF. Here the CDR3 DNA reads TGTGCCATCAGTGAAGATAGGGCACACAATGAGCAGTTCTTC.

This chain's CDR3 is CASSLYGHEQFF. DNA of the CDR3: TGTGCCAGCAGCTTGTATGGGCATGAGCAGTTCTTC. The chain employs TRBV5-6 and TRBJ2-1; no clear D gene. V dropped 1 base and J dropped 8 bases, with 7 bases sitting between them. The CDR3 consists of 12 residues. Germline CDR1 reads SGHDT; CDR2 reads YYEEEE.